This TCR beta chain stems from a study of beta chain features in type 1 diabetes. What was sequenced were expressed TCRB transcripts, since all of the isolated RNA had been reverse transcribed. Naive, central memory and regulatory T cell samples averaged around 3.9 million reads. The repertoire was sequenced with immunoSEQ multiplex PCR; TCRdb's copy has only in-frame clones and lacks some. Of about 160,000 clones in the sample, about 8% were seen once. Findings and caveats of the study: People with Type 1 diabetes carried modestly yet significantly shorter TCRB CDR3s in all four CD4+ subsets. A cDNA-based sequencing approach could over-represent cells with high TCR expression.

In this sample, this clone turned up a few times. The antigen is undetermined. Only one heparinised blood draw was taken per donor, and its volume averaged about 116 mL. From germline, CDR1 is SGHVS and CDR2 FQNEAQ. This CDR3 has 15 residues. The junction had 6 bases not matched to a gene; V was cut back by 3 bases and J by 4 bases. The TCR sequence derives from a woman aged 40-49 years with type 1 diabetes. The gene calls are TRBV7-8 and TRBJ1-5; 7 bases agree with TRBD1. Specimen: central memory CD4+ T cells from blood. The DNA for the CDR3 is TGTGCCAGCAGCTTCGGGAGGGGGCGAAATCAGCCCCAGCATTTT. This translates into CASSFGRGRNQPQHF.